Each of the 10 T cell receptor beta chains below was sequenced from the same sample in a study of control samples from healthy donors and cancer patients. The table came from immunoSEQ multiplex PCR; TCRdb's copy has only in-frame clones and leaves some out. The table includes 120,000 to 150,000 clones, 93% detected once. Sequencing input: blood. These receptor sequences come from a man aged 18 to 29 in good health.

V gene TRBV6-5 combines with J gene TRBJ1-1; D not resolved. The CDR3 loop spans 11 amino acids. V lost 2 bases and J 6 bases, leaving 4 bases between the germline ends. The V gene's germline CDR1 is MNHEY and CDR2 SVGAGI. The CDR3 nucleotides read TGTGCCAGCAGTTACGGGGCTGAAGCTTTCTTT. Residues: CASSYGAEAFF.

The chain couples TRBV7-8 to TRBJ2-7; no reliable D call. V was trimmed by 5 bases and J by 2 bases, leaving 19 bases between them. CDR1 and CDR2 (germline): SGHVS, FQNEAQ. This CDR3 has 16 amino acids. DNA of the CDR3: TGTGCCAGCAGCCAAAGATTAGTTAGTGGGACCTACGAGCAGTACTTC. Protein: CASSQRLVSGTYEQYF.

The rearrangement joins TRBV28 to TRBJ1-1, with D possibly being TRBD1 (6 bases). Germline CDR1 is MDHEN and CDR2 is SYDVKM. This CDR3 spans 15 amino acids. Trimming cost V 5 bases and J 6 bases, with 19 bases left between them. CDR3 sequence: CASSNRLTGFPEAFF. The CDR3 DNA reads as TGTGCCAGCAGTAACCGATTAACAGGGTTCCCTGAAGCTTTCTTT.

The chain joins TRBV5-1 to TRBJ1-2; 8 bases match TRBD1. V gave up 4 bases and J gave up 2 bases; unmatched junction bases: 1. The CDR3 loop spans 13 amino acids. The V gene's germline CDR1 is SGHRS and CDR2 YFSETQ. The CDR3, as DNA: TGCGCCAGCAGCGGGACAGGCAACTATGGCTACACCTTC. Residues: CASSGTGNYGYTF.

The chain has TRBV10-3 and TRBJ2-7; possibly TRBD1 or TRBD2 for D (5 bases each). Germline loops: CDR1 ENHRY, CDR2 SYGVKD. Trimming cost V 4 bases and J 0 bases, with 13 bases left between them. The CDR3 contains 15 residues. The CDR3 nucleotides read TGTGCCATCAGTGGAAGGGGAGTATCCTCCTACGAGCAGTACTTC. This codes for CAISGRGVSSYEQYF.

V usage is TRBV7-9 and J usage is TRBJ2-3, with D unclear. Trimming took off 1 base at V and 4 bases at J, with 3 bases between the two ends. The length of the CDR3 is 12 residues. Germline lookup yields CDR1 SEHNR and CDR2 FQNEAQ (reference sequence). The CDR3 DNA sequence: TGTGCCAGCAGCTTAGGGGCAGATACGCAGTATTTT. This translates into CASSLGADTQYF.

This chain links TRBV11-3 with TRBJ2-1, with 12 bases that match TRBD2. CDR1 and CDR2 from the germline V gene are SGHNT and YENEEA. After removal of 5 bases from V and 1 base from J, the junction contained 3 bases not matched to a gene. The length of the CDR3 is 16 residues. The CDR3 protein is CASSPSGGVSYNEQFF. In DNA form, the CDR3 reads TGTGCCAGCAGCCCTAGCGGGGGGGTTTCCTACAATGAGCAGTTCTTC.

The chain links TRBV28 to TRBJ1-3; no firm D call. Germline loops: CDR1 MDHEN, CDR2 SYDVKM. The CDR3 length is 15 residues. The V and J ends lost 9 bases and 0 bases respectively, with 15 bases between them. This chain's CDR3 is CASCGLTFSGNTIYF. CDR3 in DNA: TGTGCCAGTTGCGGGCTGACCTTCTCTGGAAACACCATATATTTT.

The chain has TRBV27 and TRBJ1-5; 9 bases are shared with TRBD1. Germline-derived CDR1 and CDR2 are MNHEY and SMNVEV (reference sequence). The ends lost 2 bases at V and 7 bases at J; junction bases unmatched: 9. CDR3 length: 16 residues. The chain's CDR3 is CASSLRIGTGSQPQHF. The CDR3 bases are TGTGCCAGCAGTTTAAGGATCGGGACAGGGAGCCAGCCCCAGCATTTT.

V gene TRBV14 combines with J gene TRBJ2-1; 11 bases align to TRBD2. The CDR3 is 16 amino acids. With 5 bases clipped from V and 7 bases from J, the junction kept 10 bases outside the gene matches. Looked up from germline, CDR1 is SGHDN and CDR2 is FVKESK. The CDR3 spells CASSEVETSGKNEQFF. The CDR3, as DNA: TGTGCCAGCAGCGAAGTAGAGACTAGCGGGAAAAATGAGCAGTTCTTC. Drawing the rest from reference TRBV14 and TRBJ2-1, the complete variable domain is EAGVTQFPSHSVIEKGQTVTLRCDPISGHDNLYWYRRVMGKEIKFLLHFVKESKQDESGMPNNRFLAERTGGTYSTLKVQPAELEDSGVYFCASSEVETSGKNEQFFGPGTRLTVL.